A single T cell receptor beta chain is shown here with its context. Its antigen is still unknown. Base qualities are not provided; no much larger clone lies one nucleotide away. The data belong to a study of cytotoxic CD8 clonotypes in ibrutinib-treated CLL (dated by TCRdb to about 2021). As for the study more broadly: The cohort was composed of under 12 relapsed/refractory and about 15 treatment-naive patients; IGHV unmutated status was identified in roughly 18 patients. Responses were partial in roughly 25 patients and complete in 2; after median around 66 months follow-up, about 14 stayed in remission and about twelve progressed. Response samples were obtained after a median of approximately eleven months of treatment, with a range of roughly 6 to 40 months. An average of approximately 260,000 productive templates and 94,082 productive rearrangements was obtained per sample. Of the approximately 87 participants in the trial, 25 to 30 had longitudinal samples available. Cryopreserved peripheral blood mononuclear cells were collected before treatment, at response, and at either disease progression or sustained remission. All remission and progressive disease samples were collected while patients were still receiving ibrutinib.

Study-wide conclusions, independent of this receptor: Clonality increased at ibrutinib response, stayed stable in sustained remission, and fell back toward baseline at progression. Public clonotypes were rare and either contracted or stayed stable during treatment, and the rise in clonality at ibrutinib response reflected the expansion of private clonotypes. Sampling times were not matched between patients in sustained remission and patients whose disease was progressing, and lymph node repertoires were not examined. At baseline, clonality was higher than in age-matched healthy donors and showed a strong correlation with circulating CD8+ T-cell counts.

Sequences SGHNT (CDR1) and YENEEA (CDR2) are obtained from the germline V gene. The CDR3, from cysteine to phenylalanine, totals 13 residues. Only the CDR3 DNA stays, 39 bases, in frame from base 1. The germline ends are 8 bases apart after V is trimmed by 4 bases and J by 7 bases. The sample's time point label, decoded: approximately 25 months on ibrutinib. For TCR beta library preparation, around 2.2 micrograms of genomic DNA was extracted from cryopreserved PBMCs. High-throughput TCR beta sequencing was performed on longitudinal blood samples from CLL patients receiving ibrutinib monotherapy. The patients took part in an open-label, single-center phase 2 trial of ibrutinib monotherapy. A MiSeq instrument was used for deep resolution sequencing, which targeted depths ranging from 1 in 1 million up to 1 in 200,000 T cells, with coverage averaging 10x for each clonotype. The immunoSEQ hsTCRB Kit was used to generate TCR beta libraries. Processing in the source paper ran as follows. Data were analyzed with ImmunoSEQ Data Assistant and ImmunoSEQ Analyzer, with V, D and J genes assigned per IMGT definitions. Clonality, which ranges from 0 to 1, was calculated as one minus the normalized Shannon entropy of productive rearrangement frequencies. Only overrepresented clonotypes making up at least 0.05% of the repertoire of each patient were included in the public clonotype analysis. Some 13 age-matched healthy donor repertoires from immuneACCESS served as clonality controls. This is the immuneACCESS table as TCRdb keeps it, with only in-frame sequences that have V and J called. A part of the clones is gone; compared with another copy, unresolved V genes explain less than half, and the rest is unexplained. V and J calls and clone size follow that table, whereas D and trimming were derived from the DNA. The sample table lists about 45,000 clones, under 80% of them with a count of one. The ten most abundant clones make up 20% to 25% of the sample.

This sequence originates from a human donor with chronic lymphocytic leukemia. The V and J genes are TRBV11-3 and TRBJ1-6; TRBD1 is possibly the D segment (5 matching bases). Material: PBMCs, obtained after 24 months of ibrutinib treatment. The CDR3 reads as follows: CASSSTANSPLHF. The nucleotide sequence is TGTGCCAGCAGCTCGACAGCCAATTCACCCCTCCACTTT.